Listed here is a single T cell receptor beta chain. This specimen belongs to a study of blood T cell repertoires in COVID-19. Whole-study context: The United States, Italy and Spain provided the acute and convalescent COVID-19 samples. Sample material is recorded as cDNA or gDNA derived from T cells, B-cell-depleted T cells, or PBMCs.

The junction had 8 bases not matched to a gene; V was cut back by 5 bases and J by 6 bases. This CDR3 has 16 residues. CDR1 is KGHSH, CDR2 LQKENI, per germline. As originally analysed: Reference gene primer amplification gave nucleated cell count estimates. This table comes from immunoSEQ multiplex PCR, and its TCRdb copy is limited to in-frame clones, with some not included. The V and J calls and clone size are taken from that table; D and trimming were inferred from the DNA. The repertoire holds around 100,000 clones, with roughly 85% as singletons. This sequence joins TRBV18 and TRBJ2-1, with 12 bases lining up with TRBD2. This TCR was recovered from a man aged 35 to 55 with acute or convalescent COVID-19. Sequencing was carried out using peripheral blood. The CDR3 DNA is TGTGCCAGCTCAACACGACTAGCGGGAGAAAGCAATGAGCAGTTCTTC. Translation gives CASSTRLAGESNEQFF.